This entry lists 7 T cell receptor beta chains sequenced from one sample in a study of blood T cell repertoires in COVID-19. Some clones are missing from TCRdb's copy, which holds only in-frame ones; the method was immunoSEQ multiplex PCR. In the table there are around 50,000 clones, 75% to 95% of which are singletons. Sequencing was done on a sample of peripheral blood. The receptors were sampled from a man between 65 and 80 years old with acute or convalescent COVID-19.

The genes are TRBV27 and TRBJ1-6; D perhaps matches TRBD1 (6 bases). The V end lost 0 bases, the J end lost 9 bases, and 12 bases lay between the germline ends. The CDR3 spans 15 residues. CDR1 is MNHEY, CDR2 SMNVEV, per germline (reference sequence). CDR3 residues: CASSLSTYRVSPLHF. For the CDR3, the DNA is TGTGCCAGCAGTTTATCGACATACAGGGTTTCACCCCTCCACTTT.

This clone was seen only once. The chain carries TRBV13 and TRBJ2-7, with 12 positions matching TRBD2. Germline CDR1 is PRHDT and CDR2 is FYEKMQ (reference sequence). Trimming cost V 5 bases and J 6 bases; bases outside gene matches: 8. The CDR3 has 15 residues. The DNA for the CDR3 is TGTGCCAGCAGCGCCTTAACTAGCGGGGGGAGCGAGCAGTACTTC. It translates to CASSALTSGGSEQYF.

This chain joins TRBV6-1 and TRBJ1-6; a possible D gene is TRBD1 (6 bases). The CDR3 runs to 13 residues. CDR1 MNHNS and CDR2 SASEGT come from the germline V gene. With 3 bases removed from V and 11 bases from J, the gap between germline ends came to 11 bases. The CDR3, as DNA: TGTGCCAGCAGTGAGACAGGTGGAACACCCCTCCACTTT. This codes for CASSETGGTPLHF.

This chain joins TRBV28 and TRBJ1-2, with D maybe TRBD1 (6 bases). Germline CDR1 and CDR2: MDHEN and SYDVKM. V gave up 2 bases and J gave up 2 bases, with 15 bases separating them. CDR3 size: 16 residues. CDR3 nucleotide sequence: TGTGCCAGCAGTTTAGGCGTAGGGGGGGCGAACTATGGCTACACCTTC. Protein product: CASSLGVGGANYGYTF.

The chain combines TRBV4-1 with TRBJ1-4, with D unclear. Germline CDR1 and CDR2: MGHRA and YSYEKL. The CDR3 is 12 residues long. Trimming removed 3 bases at V and 15 bases at J, with 14 bases between. The CDR3 is CASSHPAGRVFF. The CDR3 nucleotides read TGCGCCAGCAGCCACCCGGCCGGGCGGGTGTTTTTT.

This clone was detected once. V usage is TRBV24-1 and J usage is TRBJ1-5; D possibly corresponds to TRBD1 (5 bases). The CDR3 has 14 amino acids. V shed 5 bases and J shed 3 bases, with 10 bases lying between them. Germline V lookup: CDR1 KGHDR, CDR2 SFDVKD. CDR3 protein: CATSVEGSNQPQHF. The CDR3 nucleotides are TGTGCCACCAGTGTGGAGGGGTCCAATCAGCCCCAGCATTTT.

V and J are TRBV27 and TRBJ2-7; D may be TRBD2 (6 bases). CDR1 is MNHEY and CDR2 is SMNVEV in the germline V gene (reference sequence). The CDR3 has 14 residues. Trimming pared 2 bases from V and 7 bases from J, leaving 15 bases between. The CDR3 nucleotides are TGTGCCAGCAGTTTAGTACTAGCCCACGGGGAGCAGTACTTC. Amino acid sequence: CASSLVLAHGEQYF.